This T cell receptor (beta chain) was captured by sequencing in a study of cytomegalovirus exposure and HLA in healthy donors. Overall study: Earlier sequencing of some 180 million T cells yielded 100 million to 120 million unique TCR beta sequences.

In the PCR, 60 Vbeta and 13 Jbeta primers were used. Sequenced by immunoSEQ multiplex PCR; TCRdb stores in-frame clones only, minus some. The sample has 200,000 to 250,000 clones, roughly four fifths seen once; the top ten hold 1.1% to 1.5%. There are 13 residues in the CDR3. Germline V lookup: CDR1 SEHNR, CDR2 FQNEAQ (reference sequence). The junction had 6 bases not matched to a gene; V was cut back by 11 bases and J by 7 bases. About this clone: The antigen is unknown.

General observations from the study: Donors were assumed by presence/absence analyses to have roughly uniform sequencing depth. Most TCR sequences were seen very rarely across donors, but some public TCRs occurred in many. A later analysis showed TCR association rates differing by HLA locus, peaking at DRB1 and lowest at HLA-C.

This TCR derives from a girl aged 10-17 years in good health and CMV-seronegative. Material for sequencing was PBMCs. The chain couples TRBV7-9 to TRBJ1-6, with 9 bases matching TRBD1. CDR3 sequence reads: CAASGTGNSPLHF. CDR3 DNA sequence: TGTGCCGCGTCCGGGACAGGGAATTCACCCCTCCACTTT.